This TCR beta chain was found in a study of cytomegalovirus exposure and HLA in healthy donors. Study summary: Researchers previously reported finding 100 million or so unique TCR beta sequences from 170 million or so T cells. Whole-study results and caveats: Fewer than 20,000 TCR beta sequences were associated with HLA alleles at 0.05 false discovery rate in a later analysis. Fewer N-insertions than the approximately 610-donor mean were reportedly shown by an Asian-associated ancestry cluster in a later analysis.

Germline V gene sequence: CDR1 SNHLY, CDR2 FYNNEI. With V trimmed by 11 bases and J by 4 bases, 5 bases remained unmatched. The CDR3 runs 12 residues. This clone turned up a few times. Its target is unknown. Healthy bone marrow donors made up the donors. PCR involved 60 Vbeta and 13 Jbeta primers. Method: immunoSEQ multiplex PCR; TCRdb's copy keeps in-frame clones and lacks some. The sample gives about 160,000 clones, around three quarters of which show up once; 1% is in the top ten. The receptor's source is a woman aged 35 to 49 in good health and CMV-seronegative. The rearrangement joins TRBV2 to TRBJ2-7, with 10 bases matching TRBD1. Sequenced input: PBMCs. The CDR3 DNA sequence: TGTGCCTCTGGGGACAGGGGATACGAGCAGTACTTC. Translated, it gives CASGDRGYEQYF. Complete variable domain (other parts from reference TRBV2 and TRBJ2-7): EPEVTQTPSHQVTQMGQEVILRCVPISNHLYFYWYRQILGQKVEFLVSFYNNEISEKSEIFDDQFSVERPDGSNFTLKIRSTKLEDSAMYFCASGDRGYEQYFGPGTRLTVT.